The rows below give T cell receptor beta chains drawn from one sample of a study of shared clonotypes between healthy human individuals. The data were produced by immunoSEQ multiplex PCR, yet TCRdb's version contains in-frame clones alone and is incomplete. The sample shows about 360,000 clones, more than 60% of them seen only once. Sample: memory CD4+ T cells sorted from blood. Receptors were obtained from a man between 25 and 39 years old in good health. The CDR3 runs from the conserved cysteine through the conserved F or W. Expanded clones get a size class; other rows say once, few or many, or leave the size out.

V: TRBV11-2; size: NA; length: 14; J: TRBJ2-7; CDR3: CASSLVVRSDEQYF
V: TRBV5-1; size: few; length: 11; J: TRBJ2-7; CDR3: CASSLDYEQYF
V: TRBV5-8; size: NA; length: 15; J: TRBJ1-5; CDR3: CASSVRDRGLQPQHF
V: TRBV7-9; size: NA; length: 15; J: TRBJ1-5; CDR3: CASSSGARSRQPQHF
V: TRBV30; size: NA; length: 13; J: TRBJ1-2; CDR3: CAWRREANYGYTF
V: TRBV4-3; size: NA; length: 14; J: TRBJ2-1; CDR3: CASSQDPSGRVQFF
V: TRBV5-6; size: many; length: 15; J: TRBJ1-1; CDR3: CASRPKARGSAEAFF
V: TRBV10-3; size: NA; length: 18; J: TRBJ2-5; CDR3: CAISEENRGGASRRTQYF
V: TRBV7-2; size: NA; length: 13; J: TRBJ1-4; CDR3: CASSLAEGGKLFF
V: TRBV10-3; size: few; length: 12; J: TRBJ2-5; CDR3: CAAHSLQETQYF
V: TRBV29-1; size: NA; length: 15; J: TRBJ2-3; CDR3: CSARGGTGYTDTQYF
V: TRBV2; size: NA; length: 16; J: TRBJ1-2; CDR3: CASSDRMGGGDYGYTF
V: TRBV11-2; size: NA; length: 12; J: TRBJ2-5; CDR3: CASRSGGETQYF
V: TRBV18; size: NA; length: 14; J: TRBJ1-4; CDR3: CASSRDRGLEKLFF
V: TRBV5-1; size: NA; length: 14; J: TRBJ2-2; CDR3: CASSSGQNTGELFF
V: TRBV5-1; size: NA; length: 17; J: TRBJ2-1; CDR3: CASSLRVLGQGNNEQFF
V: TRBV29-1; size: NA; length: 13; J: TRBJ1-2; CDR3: CSVRGQGNWGYTF
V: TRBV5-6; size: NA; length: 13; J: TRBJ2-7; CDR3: CASSLWERYEQYF
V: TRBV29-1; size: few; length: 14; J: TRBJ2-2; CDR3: CSVERERNTGELFF
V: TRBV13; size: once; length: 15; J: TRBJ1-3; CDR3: CASSRGTGTGNTIYF
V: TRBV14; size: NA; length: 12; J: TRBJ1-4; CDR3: CASSHVNEKLFF
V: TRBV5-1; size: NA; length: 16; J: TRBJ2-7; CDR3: CASSLEVSGSSYEQYF
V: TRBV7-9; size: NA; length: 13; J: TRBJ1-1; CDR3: CASSPQGHTEAFF
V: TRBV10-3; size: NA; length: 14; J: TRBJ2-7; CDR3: CAISPQVSDYEQYF
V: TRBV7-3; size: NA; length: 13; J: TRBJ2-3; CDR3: CASSTLAADTQYF
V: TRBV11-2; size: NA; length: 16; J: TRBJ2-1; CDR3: CASSFSGSVGGNEQFF
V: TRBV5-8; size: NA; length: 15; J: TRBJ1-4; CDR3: CASSWETGRNEKLFF
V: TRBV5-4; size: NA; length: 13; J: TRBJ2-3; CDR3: CASHTSSTDTQYF
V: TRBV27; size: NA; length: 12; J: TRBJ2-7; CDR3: CASSFTRGSQYF
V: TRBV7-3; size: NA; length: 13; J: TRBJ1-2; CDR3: CASSPGQAYGYTF
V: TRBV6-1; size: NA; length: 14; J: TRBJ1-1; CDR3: CASSERTGTTEAFF
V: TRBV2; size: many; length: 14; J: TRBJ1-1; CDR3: CASSQQGAATEAFF
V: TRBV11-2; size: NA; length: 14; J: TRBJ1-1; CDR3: CASSSRKGRAEAFF
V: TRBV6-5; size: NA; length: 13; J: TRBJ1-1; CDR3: CASRTGTGTEAFF
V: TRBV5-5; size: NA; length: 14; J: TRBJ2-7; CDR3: CASSLVDQGGEQYF
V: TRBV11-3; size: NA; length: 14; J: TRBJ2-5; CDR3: CASSSGGLKETQYF
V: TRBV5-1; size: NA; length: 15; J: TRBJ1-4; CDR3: CASKEGATTNEKLFF
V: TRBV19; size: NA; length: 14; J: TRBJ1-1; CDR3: CASSIQVGYTEAFF
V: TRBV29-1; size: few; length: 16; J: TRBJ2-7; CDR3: CSVEGLAGGPSYEQYF
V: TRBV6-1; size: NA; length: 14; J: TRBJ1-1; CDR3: CASNRGPQGTEAFF
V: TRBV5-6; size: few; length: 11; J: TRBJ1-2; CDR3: CASSLTLGYTF
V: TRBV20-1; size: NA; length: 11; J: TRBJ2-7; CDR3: CSARDWDEQYF
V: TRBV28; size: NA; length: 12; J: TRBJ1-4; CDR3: CASSLTGEKLFF
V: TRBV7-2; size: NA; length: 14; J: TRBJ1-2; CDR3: CASSLGRPRYGYTF
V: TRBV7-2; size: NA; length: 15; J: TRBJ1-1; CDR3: CASSQRGGRFTEAFF
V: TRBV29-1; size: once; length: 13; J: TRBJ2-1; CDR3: CSANGGSYNEQFF
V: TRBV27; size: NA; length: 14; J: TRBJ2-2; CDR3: CASRQGRITGELFF
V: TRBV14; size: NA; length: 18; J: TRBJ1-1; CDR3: CASSQEPRGQGRNTEAFF
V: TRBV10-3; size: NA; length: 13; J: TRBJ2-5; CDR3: CAINREGQETQYF
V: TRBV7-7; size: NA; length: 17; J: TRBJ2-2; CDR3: CASSPRSLNTNTGELFF
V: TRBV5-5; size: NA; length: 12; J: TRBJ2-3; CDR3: CASSLDGDTQYF
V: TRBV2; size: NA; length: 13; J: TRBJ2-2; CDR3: CASGGFDPGELFF
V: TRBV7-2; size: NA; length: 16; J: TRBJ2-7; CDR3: CASSLYGLAASYEQYF
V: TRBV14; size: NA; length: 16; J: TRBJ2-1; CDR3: CASSQIVAGAYNEQFF
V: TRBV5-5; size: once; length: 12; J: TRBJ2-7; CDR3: CASSSTLHEQYF
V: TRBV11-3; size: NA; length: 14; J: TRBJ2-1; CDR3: CASSLRGSYNEQFF
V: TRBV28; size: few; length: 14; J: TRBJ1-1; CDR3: CASSLYRDNTEAFF
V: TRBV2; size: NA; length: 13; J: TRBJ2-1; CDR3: CASRQVGYNEQFF
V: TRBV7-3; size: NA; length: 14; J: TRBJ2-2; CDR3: CASSLGGRNPELFF
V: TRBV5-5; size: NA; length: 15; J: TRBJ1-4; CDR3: CASSLLPGVDEKLFF